The 11 T cell receptor beta chains in this list originate from one sample, sequenced in a study of regulatory T cells in long-lasting Graves disease. CDR3-region Arm-PCR and iRepertoire HTBI primers produced the TCR beta libraries. One entry per CDR3 protein results from TCRdb running MiXCR on the multiplex PCR reads. The data contain about 530,000 distinct CDR3 sequences, about 16% of them singletons. The time point here: newly diagnosed GD, antithyroid drugs for less than 3 months. PBMCs provided the RNA from which the TCR library was made. These data were also filed under a second study, of T cells in Graves' hyperthyroidism and ophthalmopathy.

The specimen comprised peripheral blood mononuclear cells (PBMCs), sampled at new diagnosis, from a patient treated with antithyroid drugs. Every receptor here comes from a woman aged 35-65 years with Graves disease.

In this sample, this clonotype turned up many times. The chain is built from TRBV24-1 and TRBJ2-5; D is undetermined. The germline V gene has CDR1 KGHDR and CDR2 SFDVKD. Trimming left V 0 bases short and J 1 base short, with 8 bases between. This CDR3 contains 15 residues. The CDR3 sequence: CATSDLSSSQETQYF. The CDR3 DNA reads TGTGCCACCAGTGATTTGTCGAGCAGCCAAGAGACCCAGTACTTC.

The chain is built from TRBV14 and TRBJ2-7; possibly TRBD2 for D (7 bases). Between the trimmed V and J ends, which lost 4 bases and 7 bases, there was a span of 17 bases. CDR3 length: 14 amino acids. Germline CDR1 and CDR2: SGHDN and FVKESK. For the CDR3, the DNA is TGTGCCAGCAGCCCCCTGGGGGGGCCAGGTGAGCAGTACTTC. Translated: CASSPLGGPGEQYF. Supplemented by reference TRBV14 and TRBJ2-7, the full variable domain reads EAGVTQFPSHSVIEKGQTVTLRCDPISGHDNLYWYRRVMGKEIKFLLHFVKESKQDESGMPNNRFLAERTGGTYSTLKVQPAELEDSGVYFCASSPLGGPGEQYFGPGTRLTVT.

This clonotype was seen ten or more times. Here the CDR3 DNA reads TGTGCCACCAGCAGATACGAAGGTGACTCGACTTCCTACGAGCAGTACTTC. It specifies CATSRYEGDSTSYEQYF. The V gene is TRBV15, the J gene TRBJ2-7; D is undetermined. Looked up from germline, CDR1 is LNHNV and CDR2 is YYDKDF (reference sequence). V was shortened by 2 bases and J by 1 base, with 18 bases between the two germline ends. CDR3 length: 17 amino acids.

This chain joins TRBV11-3 and TRBJ1-3, with 7 positions matching TRBD1. Trimming at V came to 4 bases and at J to 2 bases, leaving 11 bases not matched to a gene. Looked up from germline, CDR1 is SGHNT and CDR2 is YENEEA. The CDR3 extends over 17 amino acids. CDR3 nucleotide sequence: TGTGCCAGCAGCTACTACAGGGGACTGATAGCTGGAAACACCATATATTTT. Translation gives CASSYYRGLIAGNTIYF.

The chain is built from TRBV10-3 and TRBJ2-1, with unresolved D. The CDR3 loop spans 15 amino acids. V dropped 0 bases and J dropped 8 bases, with 14 bases sitting between them. Germline values: CDR1 ENHRY, CDR2 SYGVKD. The CDR3 reads CAISESGSTYDEQFF. In DNA, the CDR3 is TGTGCCATCAGTGAGTCGGGGTCGACGTACGATGAGCAGTTCTTC.

The chain uses TRBV2 and TRBJ2-2; 8 bases match TRBD2. The CDR3 extends over 16 amino acids. Trimming took 8 bases from V and 7 from J; bases not matched to a gene: 15. Germline assignment: CDR1 SNHLY and CDR2 FYNNEI. CDR3 coding DNA: TGTGCCAGCCTCCGGGGCTGGCGGGGGGTTGGCGGGGAGCTGTTTTTT. Encoded protein: CASLRGWRGVGGELFF.

This clonotype was counted ten times or more. V and J are TRBV28 and TRBJ2-4; maybe TRBD1 (6 bases). Trimming removed 6 bases from V and 0 bases from J, with 15 bases in between. The length of the CDR3 is 16 residues. Germline CDR1 reads MDHEN; CDR2 reads SYDVKM. The CDR3 DNA is TGTGCCAGCAGCCAATACAGGGTAATAGCCAAAAACATTCAGTACTTC. This gives the protein CASSQYRVIAKNIQYF.

This clonotype was detected many times. The chain couples TRBV3-1 to TRBJ1-1; D not certain. The ends were cut back, 0 bases at V and 12 bases at J, with 14 bases in the middle. The CDR3 runs to 13 residues. CDR1 is LGHDT and CDR2 is YNNKEL in the germline V gene (reference sequence). CDR3 nucleotide sequence: TGTGCCAGCAGCCAAGATCAATTAGGGAATACTTTCTTT. Encoded protein: CASSQDQLGNTFF.

The chain's CDR3 is CASSSGQGVNFF. The CDR3 region has the DNA TGTGCCAGCAGCTCCGGACAGGGGGTAAACTTCTTC. The chain carries TRBV5-5 and TRBJ2-1; 10 bases fit TRBD1. The V gene end was trimmed by 3 bases and the J gene end by 16 bases; junction bases not matched to a gene: 7. Per the germline V gene, CDR1 is SGHKS and CDR2 is YYEKEE (reference sequence). CDR3 length: 12 residues. The entire variable domain, with the rest obtained from reference TRBV5-5 and TRBJ2-1, is as follows: DAGVTQSPTHLIKTRGQQVTLRCSPISGHKSVSWYQQVLGQGPQFIFQYYEKEERGRGNFPDRFSARQFPNYSSELNVNALLLGDSALYLCASSSGQGVNFFGPGTRLTVL.

This clonotype occurred a few times. This sequence joins TRBV10-3 and TRBJ2-2; 9 bases agree with TRBD2. CDR1 is ENHRY and CDR2 is SYGVKD in the germline V gene. This CDR3 is 18 amino acids long. Trimming at V came to 2 bases and at J to 0 bases, leaving 7 bases not matched to a gene. The CDR3 sequence: CAISESGAGGPNTGELFF. Here the CDR3 DNA reads TGTGCCATCAGTGAGAGCGGAGCGGGGGGCCCGAACACCGGGGAGCTGTTTTTT.

This clonotype has a count of ten or more. The J gene is TRBJ2-2, the V gene TRBV11-2; D remains unclear. V lost 1 base, J lost 3 bases, and 15 bases lay in between. CDR1 is SGHAT and CDR2 is FQNNGV in the germline V gene. The CDR3 is 17 residues long. The CDR3: CASSLGPWGRDTGELFF. CDR3 DNA sequence: TGTGCCAGCAGCTTAGGCCCCTGGGGTCGTGACACCGGGGAGCTGTTTTTT.